This TCR beta chain appears in the sequencing data of a study of B cell selection in AIRE deficiency. The study's findings and limits: Of fewer than 4,500 shared Treg TCRbeta sequences, about 32% were healthy-donor-only and around 8.7% patient-only.

V was clipped by 2 bases and J by 7 bases; unmatched bases: 4. This CDR3 contains 13 residues. Germline CDR1 reads SGHAT; CDR2 reads FQNNGV. Sequenced by immunoSEQ multiplex PCR; TCRdb stores in-frame clones only, minus some. The data show about 24,000 clones, about 96% seen once. Concerning this clone: Its antigen is currently unknown.

Conventional CD4 T cells were sorted as CD4+CD127+ cells. Controls came from healthy donors unrelated to patients. The receptor comes from a human donor in good health. This sequence joins TRBV11-2 and TRBJ1-1, with 7 bases fitting TRBD1. The sample taken for sequencing was CD4+CD127+ conventional T cells sorted from PBMCs. The DNA for the CDR3 is TGTGCCAGCAGCTTAAGCTCAGGGGGTGAAGCTTTCTTT. Amino acid sequence: CASSLSSGGEAFF.